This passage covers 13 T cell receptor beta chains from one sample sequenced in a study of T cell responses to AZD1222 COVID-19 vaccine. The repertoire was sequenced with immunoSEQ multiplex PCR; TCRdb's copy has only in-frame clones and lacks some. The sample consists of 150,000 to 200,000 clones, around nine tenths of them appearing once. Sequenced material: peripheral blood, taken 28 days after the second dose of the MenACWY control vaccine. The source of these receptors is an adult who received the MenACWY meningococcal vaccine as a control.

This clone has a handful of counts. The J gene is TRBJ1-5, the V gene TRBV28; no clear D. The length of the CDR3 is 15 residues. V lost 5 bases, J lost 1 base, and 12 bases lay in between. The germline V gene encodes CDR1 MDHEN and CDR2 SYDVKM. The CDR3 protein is CASSRGNRSNQPQHF. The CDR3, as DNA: TGTGCCAGCAGTCGGGGAAATCGGAGCAATCAGCCCCAGCATTTT.

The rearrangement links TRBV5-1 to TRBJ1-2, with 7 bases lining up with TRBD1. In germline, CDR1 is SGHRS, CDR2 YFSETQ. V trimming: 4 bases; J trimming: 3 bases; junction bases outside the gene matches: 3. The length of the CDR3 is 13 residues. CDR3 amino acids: CASSQGGDYGYTF. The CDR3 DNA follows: TGCGCCAGCAGCCAGGGGGGAGACTATGGCTACACCTTC.

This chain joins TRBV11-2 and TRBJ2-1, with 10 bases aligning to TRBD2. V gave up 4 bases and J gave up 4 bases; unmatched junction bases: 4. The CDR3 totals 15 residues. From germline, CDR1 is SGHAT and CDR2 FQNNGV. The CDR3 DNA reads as TGTGCCAGCAGCTCCGGACTAGCGGCATACAATGAGCAGTTCTTC. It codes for CASSSGLAAYNEQFF. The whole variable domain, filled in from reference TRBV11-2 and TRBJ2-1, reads EAGVAQSPRYKIIEKRQSVAFWCNPISGHATLYWYQQILGQGPKLLIQFQNNGVVDDSQLPKDRFSAERLKGVDSTLKIQPAKLEDSAVYLCASSSGLAAYNEQFFGPGTRLTVL.

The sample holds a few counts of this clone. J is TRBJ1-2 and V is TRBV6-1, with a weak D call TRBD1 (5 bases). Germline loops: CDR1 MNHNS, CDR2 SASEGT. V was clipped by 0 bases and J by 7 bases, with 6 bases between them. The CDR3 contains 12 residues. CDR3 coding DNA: TGTGCCAGCAGTGAAGCGGGGCTTGGCTACACCTTC. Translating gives CASSEAGLGYTF.

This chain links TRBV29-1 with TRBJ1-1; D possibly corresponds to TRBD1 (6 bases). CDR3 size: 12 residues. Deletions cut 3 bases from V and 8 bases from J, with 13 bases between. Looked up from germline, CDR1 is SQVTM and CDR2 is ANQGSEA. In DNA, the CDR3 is TGCAGCGTTGAGGTCAGGACAGTCGAAGCTTTCTTT. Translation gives CSVEVRTVEAFF.

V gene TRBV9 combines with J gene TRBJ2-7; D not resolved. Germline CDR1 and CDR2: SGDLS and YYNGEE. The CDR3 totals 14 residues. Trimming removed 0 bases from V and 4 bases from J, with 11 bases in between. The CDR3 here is CASSVATTSYEQYF. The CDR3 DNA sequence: TGTGCCAGCAGCGTAGCTACTACGAGTTACGAGCAGTACTTC. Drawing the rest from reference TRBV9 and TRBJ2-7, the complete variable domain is DSGVTQTPKHLITATGQRVTLRCSPRSGDLSVYWYQQSLDQGLQFLIQYYNGEERAKGNILERFSAQQFPDLHSELNLSSLELGDSALYFCASSVATTSYEQYFGPGTRLTVT.

The CDR3 is CASSGAGNQPQHF. The CDR3 DNA sequence: TGCGCCAGCAGTGGGGCAGGGAATCAGCCCCAGCATTTT. The chain couples TRBV10-2 to TRBJ1-5, with a tentative D call TRBD1 (5 bases). The V gene lost 4 bases and the J gene lost 4 bases, with 8 bases spanning the gap. Germline assignment: CDR1 WSHSY and CDR2 SAAADI. The CDR3 length is 13 residues.

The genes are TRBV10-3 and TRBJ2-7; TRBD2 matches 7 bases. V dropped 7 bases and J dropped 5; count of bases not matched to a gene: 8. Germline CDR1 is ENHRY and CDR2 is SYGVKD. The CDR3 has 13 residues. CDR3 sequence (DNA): TGTGCCATCACCAAATACCGGGGGGACGAGCAGTACTTC. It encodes CAITKYRGDEQYF.

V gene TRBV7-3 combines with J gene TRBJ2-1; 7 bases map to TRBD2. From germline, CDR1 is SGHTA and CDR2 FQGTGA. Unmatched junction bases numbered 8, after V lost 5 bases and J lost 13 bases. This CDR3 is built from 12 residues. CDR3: CASSHQGGVQFF. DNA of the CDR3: TGTGCCAGCAGCCATCAGGGAGGGGTCCAGTTCTTC.

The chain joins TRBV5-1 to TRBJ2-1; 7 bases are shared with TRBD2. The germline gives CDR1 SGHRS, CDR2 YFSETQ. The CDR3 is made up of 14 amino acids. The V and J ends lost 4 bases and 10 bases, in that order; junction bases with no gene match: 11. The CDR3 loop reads CASSTGLFLHEQFF. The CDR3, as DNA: TGCGCCAGCAGCACGGGACTATTCCTACACGAGCAGTTCTTC.

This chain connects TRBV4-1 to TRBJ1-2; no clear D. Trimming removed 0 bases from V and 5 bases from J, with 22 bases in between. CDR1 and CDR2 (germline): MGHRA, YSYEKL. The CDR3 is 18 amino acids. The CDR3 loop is CASSQDPDGYRVDYGYTF. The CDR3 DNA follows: TGCGCCAGCAGCCAAGATCCCGACGGTTACCGGGTGGATTATGGCTACACCTTC.

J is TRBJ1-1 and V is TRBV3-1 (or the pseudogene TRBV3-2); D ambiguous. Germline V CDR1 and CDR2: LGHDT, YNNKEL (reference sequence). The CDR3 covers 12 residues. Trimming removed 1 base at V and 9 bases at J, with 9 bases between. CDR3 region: CASSQVGEKAFF. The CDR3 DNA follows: TGTGCCAGCAGCCAAGTCGGGGAAAAAGCTTTCTTT.

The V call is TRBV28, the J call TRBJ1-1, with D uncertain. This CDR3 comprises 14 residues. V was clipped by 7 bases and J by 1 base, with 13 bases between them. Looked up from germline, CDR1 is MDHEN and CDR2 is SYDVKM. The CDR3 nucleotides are TGTGCCAGCACCCCTGGGCCGCAGAACACTGAAGCTTTCTTT. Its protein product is CASTPGPQNTEAFF.